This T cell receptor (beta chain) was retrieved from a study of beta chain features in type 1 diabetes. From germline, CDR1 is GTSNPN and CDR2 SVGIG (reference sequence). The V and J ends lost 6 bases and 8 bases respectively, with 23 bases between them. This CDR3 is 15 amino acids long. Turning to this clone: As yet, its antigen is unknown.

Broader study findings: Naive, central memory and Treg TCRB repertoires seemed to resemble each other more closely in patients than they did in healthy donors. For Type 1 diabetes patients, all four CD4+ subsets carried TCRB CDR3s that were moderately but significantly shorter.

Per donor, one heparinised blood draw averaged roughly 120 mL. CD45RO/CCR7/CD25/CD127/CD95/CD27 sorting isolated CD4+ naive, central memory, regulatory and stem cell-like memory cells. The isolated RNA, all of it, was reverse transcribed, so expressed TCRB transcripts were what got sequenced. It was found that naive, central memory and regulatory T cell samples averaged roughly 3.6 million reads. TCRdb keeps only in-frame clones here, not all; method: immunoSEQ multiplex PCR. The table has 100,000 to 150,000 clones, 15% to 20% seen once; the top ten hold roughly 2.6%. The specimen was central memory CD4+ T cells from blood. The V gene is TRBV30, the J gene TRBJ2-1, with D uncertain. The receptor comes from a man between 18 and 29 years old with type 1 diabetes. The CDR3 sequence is CACHTRAGPTDEQFF. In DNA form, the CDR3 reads TGTGCCTGTCACACTCGGGCAGGTCCGACGGATGAGCAGTTCTTC. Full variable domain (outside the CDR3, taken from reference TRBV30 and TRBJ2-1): SQTIHQWPATLVQPVGSPLSLECTVEGTSNPNLYWYRQAAGRGLQLLFYSVGIGQISSEVPQNLSASRPQDRQFILSSKKLLLSDSGFYLCACHTRAGPTDEQFFGPGTRLTVL.